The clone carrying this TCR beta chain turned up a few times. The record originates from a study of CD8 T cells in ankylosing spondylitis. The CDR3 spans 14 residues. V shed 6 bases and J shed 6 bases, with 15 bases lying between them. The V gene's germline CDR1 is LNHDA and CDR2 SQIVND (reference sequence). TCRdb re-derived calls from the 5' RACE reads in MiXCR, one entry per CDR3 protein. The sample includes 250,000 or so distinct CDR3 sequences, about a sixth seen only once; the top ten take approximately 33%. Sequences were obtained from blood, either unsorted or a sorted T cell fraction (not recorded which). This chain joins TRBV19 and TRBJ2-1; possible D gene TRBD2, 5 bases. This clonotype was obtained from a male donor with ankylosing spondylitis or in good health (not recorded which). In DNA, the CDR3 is TGTGCCAGTAGCTCCCCTGACTACTCCAATGAGCAGTTCTTC. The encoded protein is CASSSPDYSNEQFF.